The 25 T cell receptor beta chains below all came from one sample that was sequenced in a study of blood T cell repertoires in COVID-19. Libraries were prepared by immunoSEQ multiplex PCR; TCRdb keeps only in-frame clonotypes and omits some of them. The data show about 78,000 clones, 84% seen once. What was sequenced was peripheral blood. Receptors were obtained from a man aged 45-60 years with acute or convalescent COVID-19.

This clone came up a few times. The V and J genes are TRBV5-1 and TRBJ1-2, with 7 bases that match TRBD1. This CDR3 region has 14 residues. Germline CDR1 reads SGHRS; CDR2 reads YFSETQ. V lost 0 bases and J lost 7; bases outside the gene matches: 6. The CDR3 DNA follows: TGCGCCAGCAGCTTGGCCTGGACAGGTGGTGGCTACACCTTC. Its translation: CASSLAWTGGGYTF.

The chain links TRBV11-3 to TRBJ2-1; TRBD2 matches at 11 bases. CDR1 SGHNT and CDR2 YENEEA come from the germline V gene. The J segment lost 7 bases and the V segment lost 4 bases, leaving 12 bases of the junction unmatched. The CDR3 spans 17 residues. The CDR3 sequence: CASSSFLAGGPGNEQFF. The CDR3 bases are TGTGCCAGCAGCTCATTTCTAGCGGGAGGACCTGGGAATGAGCAGTTCTTC.

The chain combines TRBV3-1 (or the pseudogene TRBV3-2) with TRBJ1-2, with TRBD1 matching 7 bases. V lost 3 bases, J lost 4 bases, and 8 bases stayed unmatched. CDR1 and CDR2 from the germline V gene are LGHDT and YNNKEL (reference sequence). There are 15 residues in the CDR3. CDR3 bases: TGTGCCAGCAGCCAGGTGTCAGCAGGGGGCTATGGCTACACCTTC. Residues: CASSQVSAGGYGYTF.

The rearrangement joins TRBV5-1 to TRBJ2-7; 7 nucleotides match TRBD1. From germline, CDR1 is SGHRS and CDR2 YFSETQ. J gave up 3 bases and V 4 bases, and 19 bases lay outside the gene matches. The CDR3 is 18 residues long. CDR3 DNA: TGCGCCAGCAGCCCCGGGGCAGGGGGAATCTACTACTACTACGAGCAGTACTTC. Its protein is CASSPGAGGIYYYYEQYF. The full variable domain, its missing parts supplied by reference TRBV5-1 and TRBJ2-7, is KAGVTQTPRYLIKTRGQQVTLSCSPISGHRSVSWYQQTPGQGLQFLFEYFSETQRNKGNFPGRFSGRQFSNSRSEMNVSTLELGDSALYLCASSPGAGGIYYYYEQYFGPGTRLTVT.

This chain uses TRBV4-3 with TRBJ1-2; 8 bases align to TRBD1. Per germline, CDR1 LGHNA and CDR2 YSLEER. There are 15 residues in the CDR3. V lost 3 bases to trimming and J lost 0 bases; unmatched junction nucleotides: 3. CDR3 nucleotide sequence: TGCGCCAGCAGCCAGAGGACAGGGTCTAACTATGGCTACACCTTC. This codes for CASSQRTGSNYGYTF.

Concerning this clone: Other DNA sequences in this sample translate to the same CDR3. The chain employs TRBV29-1 and TRBJ2-2; D is unclear. Germline V lookup: CDR1 SQVTM, CDR2 ANQGSEA. This CDR3 spans 14 amino acids. Deletions cut 4 bases from V and 0 bases from J, with 9 bases between. The CDR3 bases are TGCAGCGTTGGTCTCGCGGCGAACACCGGGGAGCTGTTTTTT. Its protein is CSVGLAANTGELFF.

This clone appeared once. This sequence joins TRBV28 and TRBJ1-6; D is possibly TRBD1 (5 bases). Trimming shortened V by 8 bases and J by 19 bases, and 24 bases separated the two germline ends. Germline CDR1 reads MDHEN; CDR2 reads SYDVKM. The CDR3 totals 13 residues. The CDR3 loop reads CASLHRQGLQLHF. DNA of the CDR3: TGTGCCAGCCTTCATAGGCAGGGTCTTCAACTTCACTTT.

The chain uses TRBV28 and TRBJ2-5, with TRBD2 matching over 13 bases. This CDR3 has 16 amino acids. V trimming: 2 bases; J trimming: 2 bases; junction bases outside the gene matches: 2. Germline V gene lookup returns CDR1 MDHEN and CDR2 SYDVKM. This CDR3 is CASSLGTSGKQETQYF. The CDR3 nucleotides are TGTGCCAGCAGTTTAGGGACTAGCGGGAAACAAGAGACCCAGTACTTC.

The chain uses TRBV6-5 and TRBJ2-1, with 11 nucleotides matching TRBD2. The trim removed 4 bases at V and 7 bases at J, leaving 9 bases unmatched. The germline gives CDR1 MNHEY, CDR2 SVGAGI. The length of the CDR3 is 16 residues. CDR3 DNA sequence: TGTGCCAGCAGTTCAACATTAGCGGGAGGGCCGAATGAGCAGTTCTTC. Its protein product is CASSSTLAGGPNEQFF.

This clone was detected many times. The rearrangement joins TRBV4-2 to TRBJ1-5; TRBD1 matches 8 bases. This CDR3 has 15 amino acids. Trimming took 5 bases from V and 5 from J; bases not matched to a gene: 8. CDR1 is LGHNA and CDR2 is YNFKEQ in the germline V gene. The CDR3 is CASSFRTGRDQPQHF. DNA of the CDR3: TGTGCCAGCAGCTTTCGGACAGGGAGGGATCAGCCCCAGCATTTT.

This clone has only one observation. The gene calls are TRBV10-3 and TRBJ2-1; 8 bases are a match to TRBD1. With V trimmed by 4 bases and J by 1 base, 12 bases remained unmatched. Looked up from germline, CDR1 is ENHRY and CDR2 is SYGVKD. This CDR3 comprises 18 residues. Here the CDR3 DNA reads TGTGCCATCAGTGGGGGGACAGGCCTAAATTTTTCCTACAATGAGCAGTTCTTC. The encoded protein is CAISGGTGLNFSYNEQFF.

This chain links TRBV7-2 with TRBJ2-2; TRBD1 matches at 11 bases. This CDR3 comprises 16 residues. Per the germline V gene, CDR1 is SGHTA and CDR2 is FQGNSA. The trim removed 5 bases at V and 7 bases at J, leaving 9 bases unmatched. In DNA form, the CDR3 reads TGTGCCAGCAGCCGTCCGGGACAGGGGGTCGTCGGGGAGCTGTTTTTT. Translating gives CASSRPGQGVVGELFF. The full variable domain, completed using reference TRBV7-2 and TRBJ2-2, is GAGVSQSPSNKVTEKGKDVELRCDPISGHTALYWYRQSLGQGLEFLIYFQGNSAPDKSGLPSDRFSAERTGGSVSTLTIQRTQQEDSAVYLCASSRPGQGVVGELFFGEGSRLTVL.

This rearrangement joins TRBV10-2 to TRBJ1-2; TRBD1 aligns across 8 bases. The trim removed 3 bases at V and 8 bases at J, leaving 11 bases unmatched. The germline V gene encodes CDR1 WSHSY and CDR2 SAAADI. The CDR3 length is 15 residues. CDR3 sequence: CASSEGGQGALGYTF. In DNA, the CDR3 is TGCGCCAGCAGTGAAGGTGGGCAGGGGGCTCTGGGCTACACCTTC.

The chain uses TRBV6-5 and TRBJ1-2; TRBD1 matches 7 bases. The CDR3 totals 13 residues. Trimming at V came to 6 bases and at J to 5 bases, leaving 6 bases not matched to a gene. The germline V gene encodes CDR1 MNHEY and CDR2 SVGAGI. CDR3 in amino acids: CASSNRDRYGYTF. The DNA for the CDR3 is TGTGCCAGCAGCAACCGGGACAGATATGGCTACACCTTC.

A few counts support this clone. V usage is TRBV4-1 and J usage is TRBJ2-1; unclear D gene. Germline loops: CDR1 MGHRA, CDR2 YSYEKL. The CDR3 runs to 17 residues. Trimming shortened V by 3 bases and J by 7 bases, and 22 bases separated the two germline ends. The CDR3 reads CASSQLDLVALGNEQFF. DNA of the CDR3: TGCGCCAGCAGCCAGCTCGACTTGGTAGCTTTAGGAAATGAGCAGTTCTTC.

The chain has TRBV3-1 (or the pseudogene TRBV3-2) and TRBJ2-3, with D possibly TRBD2 on 5 matching bases. From germline, CDR1 is LGHDT and CDR2 YNNKEL (reference sequence). Trimming removed 0 bases from V and 3 bases from J, with 10 bases in between. The CDR3 runs to 15 residues. For the CDR3, the DNA is TGTGCCAGCAGCCAAGATCCCCTAGCTACAGATACGCAGTATTTT. Translated, it gives CASSQDPLATDTQYF.

This clone was recorded once. The V and J genes are TRBV28 and TRBJ2-7; D might be TRBD2 (7 bases). The CDR3 is made up of 15 amino acids. The germline V and J ends were trimmed by 10 bases and 1 base, with 20 bases remaining between them. Germline CDR1 and CDR2: MDHEN and SYDVKM. CDR3 amino acids: CAIQGGGGSSYEQYF. The CDR3 DNA reads TGTGCCATCCAGGGTGGCGGGGGCTCATCCTACGAGCAGTACTTC.

The gene calls are TRBV12-3 or TRBV12-4 and TRBJ2-7, with D unclear. The CDR3 runs to 13 residues. Trimming removed 2 bases at V and 3 bases at J, with 8 bases between. The CDR3 reads CASSLQAYYEQYF. CDR3 nucleotides: TGTGCCAGCAGTTTACAGGCTTACTACGAGCAGTACTTC.

In its sample, this clone was seen once. This chain uses TRBV29-1 with TRBJ2-3; TRBD2 agrees at 10 bases. The CDR3 extends over 14 amino acids. The V and J ends lost 8 bases and 6 bases, in that order; junction bases with no gene match: 11. Germline V lookup: CDR1 SQVTM, CDR2 ANQGSEA. The CDR3 loop is CSLGRASGGDTQYF. The CDR3 DNA sequence: TGCAGCCTCGGCCGGGCTAGCGGGGGCGATACGCAGTATTTT.

There are a few counts of this clone. The V and J genes are TRBV6-1 and TRBJ1-2; the D is unclear. The V gene lost 3 bases and the J gene lost 3 bases, with 5 bases spanning the gap. The CDR3 runs 12 residues. CDR1 is MNHNS, CDR2 SASEGT, per germline. The CDR3 spells CASSDGHYGYTF. The CDR3 DNA reads TGTGCCAGCAGTGATGGGCACTATGGCTACACCTTC.

The V call is TRBV9, the J call TRBJ2-1; 10 positions match TRBD2. The ends lost 0 bases at V and 2 bases at J; junction bases unmatched: 2. CDR1 and CDR2 (germline): SGDLS, YYNGEE. This CDR3 is built from 16 residues. CDR3 amino acids: CASSVASGGAYNEQFF. DNA for the CDR3: TGTGCCAGCAGCGTAGCGAGCGGGGGGGCCTACAATGAGCAGTTCTTC.

The chain uses TRBV9 and TRBJ2-5; tentatively, D is TRBD2 (6 bases). Per the germline V gene, CDR1 is SGDLS and CDR2 is YYNGEE. The CDR3 covers 15 residues. Trimming pared 1 base from V and 3 bases from J, leaving 13 bases between. CDR3 sequence: CASSVQGGREETQYF. DNA for the CDR3: TGTGCCAGCAGCGTACAGGGAGGTAGGGAAGAGACCCAGTACTTC. The complete variable domain, with remaining parts taken from reference TRBV9 and TRBJ2-5, reads DSGVTQTPKHLITATGQRVTLRCSPRSGDLSVYWYQQSLDQGLQFLIQYYNGEERAKGNILERFSAQQFPDLHSELNLSSLELGDSALYFCASSVQGGREETQYFGPGTRLLVL.

J is TRBJ1-2 and V is TRBV9; tentatively, D is TRBD1 (6 bases). V was cut by 0 bases and J by 8 bases, with 17 bases left in between. The CDR3 sequence is 15 residues long. CDR1 is SGDLS and CDR2 is YYNGEE in the germline V gene. CDR3 sequence: CASSVELTGGYGYTF. CDR3 bases: TGTGCCAGCAGCGTAGAATTAACGGGGGGCTACGGCTACACCTTC.

The rearrangement joins TRBV5-6 to TRBJ2-1; TRBD2 matches at 10 bases. The CDR3 is made up of 13 amino acids. From germline, CDR1 is SGHDT and CDR2 YYEEEE. The V and J ends lost 4 bases and 12 bases, in that order; junction bases with no gene match: 7. The CDR3 spells CASSRGLAIWQFF. The CDR3 DNA is TGTGCCAGCAGCCGGGGACTAGCGATTTGGCAGTTCTTC. Filled out from reference TRBV5-6 and TRBJ2-1, the complete variable domain reads DAGVTQSPTHLIKTRGQQVTLRCSPKSGHDTVSWYQQALGQGPQFIFQYYEEEERQRGNFPDRFSGHQFPNYSSELNVNALLLGDSALYLCASSRGLAIWQFFGPGTRLTVL.

The CDR3: CASSLYRTETQYF. The CDR3 DNA reads TGTGCCAGCAGCTTGTACAGGACGGAGACCCAGTACTTC. The V and J genes are TRBV5-6 and TRBJ2-5; D is possibly TRBD1 (5 bases). The CDR3 loop spans 13 amino acids. Germline CDR1 and CDR2: SGHDT and YYEEEE. Trimming took 1 base from V and 5 from J, leaving 9 bases between them. Supplemented by reference TRBV5-6 and TRBJ2-5, the full variable domain reads DAGVTQSPTHLIKTRGQQVTLRCSPKSGHDTVSWYQQALGQGPQFIFQYYEEEERQRGNFPDRFSGHQFPNYSSELNVNALLLGDSALYLCASSLYRTETQYFGPGTRLLVL.